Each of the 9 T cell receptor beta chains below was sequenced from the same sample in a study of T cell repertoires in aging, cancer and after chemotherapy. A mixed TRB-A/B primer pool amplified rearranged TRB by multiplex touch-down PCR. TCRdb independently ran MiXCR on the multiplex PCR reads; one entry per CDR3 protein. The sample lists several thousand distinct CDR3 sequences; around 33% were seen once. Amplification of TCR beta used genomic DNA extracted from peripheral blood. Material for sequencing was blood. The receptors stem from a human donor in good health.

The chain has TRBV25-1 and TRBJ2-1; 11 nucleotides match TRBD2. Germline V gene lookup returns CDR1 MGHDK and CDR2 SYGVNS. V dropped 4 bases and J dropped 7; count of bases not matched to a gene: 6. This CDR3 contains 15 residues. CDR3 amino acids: CASSGVLAGVNEQFF. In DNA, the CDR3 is TGTGCCAGCAGTGGAGTACTAGCGGGGGTGAATGAGCAGTTCTTC.

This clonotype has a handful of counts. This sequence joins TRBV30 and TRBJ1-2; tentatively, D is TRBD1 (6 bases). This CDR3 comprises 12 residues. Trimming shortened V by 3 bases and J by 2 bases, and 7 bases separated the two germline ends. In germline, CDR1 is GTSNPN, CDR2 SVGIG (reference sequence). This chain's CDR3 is CAWSQGNYGYTF. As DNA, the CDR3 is TGTGCCTGGAGCCAGGGGAACTATGGCTACACCTTC.

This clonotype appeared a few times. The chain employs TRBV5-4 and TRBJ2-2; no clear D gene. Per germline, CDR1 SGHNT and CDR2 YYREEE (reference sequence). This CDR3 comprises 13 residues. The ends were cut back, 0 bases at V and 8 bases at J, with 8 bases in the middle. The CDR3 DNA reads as TGTGCCAGCAGCTTGGAACCTACGGGGGAGCTGTTTTTT. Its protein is CASSLEPTGELFF. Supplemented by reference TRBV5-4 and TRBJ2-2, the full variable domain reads ETGVTQSPTHLIKTRGQQVTLRCSSQSGHNTVSWYQQALGQGPQFIFQYYREEENGRGNFPPRFSGLQFPNYSSELNVNALELDDSALYLCASSLEPTGELFFGEGSRLTVL.

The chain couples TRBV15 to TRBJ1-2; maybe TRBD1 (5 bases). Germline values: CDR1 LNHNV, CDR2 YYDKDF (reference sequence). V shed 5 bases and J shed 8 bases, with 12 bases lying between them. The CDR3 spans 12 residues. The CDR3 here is CATSLRGGGYTF. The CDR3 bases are TGTGCCACCAGCCTCCGTGGGGGGGGCTACACCTTC.

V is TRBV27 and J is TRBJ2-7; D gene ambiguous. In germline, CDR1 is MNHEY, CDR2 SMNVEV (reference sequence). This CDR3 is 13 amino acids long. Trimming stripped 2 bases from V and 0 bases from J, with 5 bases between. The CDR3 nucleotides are TGTGCCAGCAGTTTAACGAGCTCCTACGAGCAGTACTTC. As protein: CASSLTSSYEQYF.

The CDR3 loop is CASSLSAGGSTDTQYF. CDR3 DNA sequence: TGCGCCAGCAGCTTATCAGCGGGGGGGAGCACAGATACGCAGTATTTT. The chain links TRBV5-1 to TRBJ2-3; 10 bases agree with TRBD2. V trimming: 2 bases; J trimming: 0 bases; junction bases outside the gene matches: 3. This CDR3 is 16 amino acids long. Germline V lookup: CDR1 SGHRS, CDR2 YFSETQ.

The CDR3 DNA reads as TGTGCCAGCAGCTGGGGGGGGGGGCACGTCGCCAAAAACATTCAGTACTTC. It is translated as CASSWGGGHVAKNIQYF. The rearrangement joins TRBV13 to TRBJ2-4; maybe TRBD2 (7 bases). With 4 bases removed from V and 1 base from J, the gap between germline ends came to 17 bases. Looked up from germline, CDR1 is PRHDT and CDR2 is FYEKMQ (reference sequence). The CDR3 runs 17 residues.

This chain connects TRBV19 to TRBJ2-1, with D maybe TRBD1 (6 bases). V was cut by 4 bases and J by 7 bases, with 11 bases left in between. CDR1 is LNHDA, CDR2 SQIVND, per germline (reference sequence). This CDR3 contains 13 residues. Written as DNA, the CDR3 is TGTGCCAGTAGTAAACAGGGAGTAAATGAGCAGTTCTTC. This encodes CASSKQGVNEQFF.

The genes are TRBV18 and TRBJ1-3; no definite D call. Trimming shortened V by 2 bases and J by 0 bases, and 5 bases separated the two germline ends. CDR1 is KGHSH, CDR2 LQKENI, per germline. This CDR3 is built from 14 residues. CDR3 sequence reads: CASSPDPSGNTIYF. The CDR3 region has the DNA TGTGCCAGCTCACCAGATCCCTCTGGAAACACCATATATTTT.